This TCR beta chain is from a study of T cell responses to AZD1222 COVID-19 vaccine. General study results and limits: Spike-specific TCR breadth and depth rose after two AZD1222 doses. The donors showed a predominance of white British ancestry and of females, with possible underestimation of clonal diversity. Variant regions that are unmutated are reportedly the target of nearly half of spike-specific TCRs.

Of note for this clone: The antigen remains unidentified.

The assay was immunoSEQ multiplex PCR, and TCRdb's table has in-frame clones only and misses some. The sample lists approximately 50,000 clones, 70% to 90% seen once, with 6.9% in the top ten. It was second doses at about 4 or about 12 weeks that were pooled. The V and J ends lost 1 base and 8 bases respectively, with 5 bases between them. Germline lookup yields CDR1 SEHNR and CDR2 FQNEAQ (reference sequence). This CDR3 region has 12 residues. The sequence was collected from an adult who received the AZD1222 COVID-19 vaccine. J is TRBJ1-4 and V is TRBV7-9; D call uncertain. The source material was peripheral blood, sampled 28 days after the second AZD1222 dose. This CDR3 is CASSLGTEKLFF. As DNA, the CDR3 is TGTGCCAGCAGCTTAGGGACGGAAAAACTGTTTTTT.